A selection of T cell receptor beta chains follows, all from one sample in a study of T cell responses to AZD1222 COVID-19 vaccine. Libraries were prepared by immunoSEQ multiplex PCR; TCRdb keeps only in-frame clonotypes and omits some of them. The sample lists around 140,000 clones; almost 95% were seen once. Here the sequenced sample was peripheral blood, taken 28 days after the second AZD1222 dose. These receptors originate from an adult who received the AZD1222 COVID-19 vaccine. The CDR3 runs from the conserved cysteine through the conserved F or W. The D gene is left open where the match is weak. Clone size appears in some rows only: once, few, many, or a class for an expanded clone.

D | J | size | V | length | DNA | CDR3
- | TRBJ1-1 | - | TRBV18 | 16 | TGTGCCAGCTCACCAGTTGGTCGAGGGACGGGGACTGAAGCTTTCTTT | CASSPVGRGTGTEAFF
- | TRBJ1-4 | - | TRBV2 | 14 | TGTGCCAGCAGTGATGGGACACCTTTCGAAAAACTGTTTTTT | CASSDGTPFEKLFF
TRBD1 | TRBJ1-2 | - | TRBV7-3 | 12 | TGTGCCAGCAGCTCGACAGGGTACGGCTACACCTTC | CASSSTGYGYTF
TRBD2 | TRBJ2-3 | - | TRBV5-4 | 15 | TGTGCCAGCAGCTCGGGGACTAGCGGGCCAGATACGCAGTATTTT | CASSSGTSGPDTQYF
TRBD1 | TRBJ2-5 | - | TRBV27 | 14 | TGTGCCAGCAGCCCTAACAGGGGACAAGAGACCCAGTACTTC | CASSPNRGQETQYF
- | TRBJ2-5 | - | TRBV28 | 11 | TGTGCCAGCGGGGGGGCTGAGACCCAGTACTTC | CASGGAETQYF
- | TRBJ2-5 | once | TRBV4-1 | 13 | TGCGCCAGCAGCGAGGGTAATTTAGAGACCCAGTACTTC | CASSEGNLETQYF
- | TRBJ1-1 | - | TRBV19 | 15 | TGTGCCAGTTCTGACCTGGGACGGGTGAACACTGAAGCTTTCTTT | CASSDLGRVNTEAFF
- | TRBJ2-3 | once | TRBV15 | 14 | TGTGCCACCAGCAGAGATAGAGGCACAGATACGCAGTATTTT | CATSRDRGTDTQYF
- | TRBJ2-6 | - | TRBV5-4 | 17 | TGTGCCAGCAGCTTGGGGGGGCGGGTCGCCGGGGCCAACGTCCTGACTTTC | CASSLGGRVAGANVLTF
TRBD2 | TRBJ2-1 | - | TRBV28 | 15 | TGTGCCAGCAGTCCGGGGGGACGGTCCCACAATGAGCAGTTCTTC | CASSPGGRSHNEQFF
TRBD2 | TRBJ2-3 | - | TRBV18 | 16 | TGTGCCAGCTCACCGACTAGCGGGAGACTAACAGATACGCAGTATTTT | CASSPTSGRLTDTQYF
- | TRBJ2-2 | - | TRBV11-3 | 14 | TGTGCCAGCAGTTACAGAGAAGGGACCGGGGAGCTGTTTTTT | CASSYREGTGELFF
- | TRBJ1-2 | few | TRBV5-4 | 14 | TGTGCCAGCAGCTTGGATTGGCGGACTAATGGCTACACCTTC | CASSLDWRTNGYTF
- | TRBJ1-4 | - | TRBV4-3 | 16 | TGCGCCAGCAGCCAAGACACCCTTGCAACTAATGAAAAACTGTTTTTT | CASSQDTLATNEKLFF
TRBD2 | TRBJ2-5 | once | TRBV6-2/TRBV6-3 | 17 | TGTGCCAGCAGTTACGAAGGGACTAGCGGGGGATGGGAGACCCAGTACTTC | CASSYEGTSGGWETQYF
- | TRBJ2-5 | - | TRBV19 | 16 | TGTGCCAGTAGTATAGGACGACTTCTGTACCAAGAGACCCAGTACTTC | CASSIGRLLYQETQYF
- | TRBJ2-1 | - | TRBV12-3/TRBV12-4 | 11 | TGTGCCAGCAGTTTACTGAATGAGCAGTTCTTC | CASSLLNEQFF
TRBD1 | TRBJ1-2 | - | TRBV28 | 17 | TGTGCCAGCAGGTCTCCGGGGGACAGGGGGCGCAACTATGGCTACACCTTC | CASRSPGDRGRNYGYTF
- | TRBJ1-2 | - | TRBV5-1 | 13 | TGCGCCAGCAGCTTGAGCAGGGAACGAGGCTACACCTTC | CASSLSRERGYTF
- | TRBJ1-4 | - | TRBV28 | 16 | TGTGCCAGCAGTTTTGAACTTCCCCCAACTAATGAAAAACTGTTTTTT | CASSFELPPTNEKLFF
- | TRBJ2-5 | - | TRBV27 | 14 | TGTGCCAGCAAAGCCCCCGCAGCCCAAGAGACCCAGTACTTC | CASKAPAAQETQYF
- | TRBJ2-3 | - | TRBV7-8 | 14 | TGTGCCAGCAGCCCGGAGGCTAGCACAGATACGCAGTATTTT | CASSPEASTDTQYF
- | TRBJ2-7 | - | TRBV4-1 | 17 | TGCGCCAGCAGCCAAGGATTTCCCCTAGGTCCCTATGACGAGCAGTACTTC | CASSQGFPLGPYDEQYF
- | TRBJ1-2 | - | TRBV19 | 13 | TGTGCCAGTAGTATAAGTGAAGGCTATGGCTACACCTTC | CASSISEGYGYTF
- | TRBJ1-2 | few | TRBV5-4 | 13 | TGTGCCAGCAGCTGGCAGGGAGGGAATGGCTACACCTTC | CASSWQGGNGYTF
TRBD1 | TRBJ1-5 | once | TRBV5-6 | 15 | TGTGCCAGCAGCTTGCTCGGACAGGGGGCTCAGCCCCAGCATTTT | CASSLLGQGAQPQHF
- | TRBJ2-6 | - | TRBV28 | 15 | TGTGCCAGCAGTTCGCCAGGCGGCTGGGCCAACGTCCTGACTTTC | CASSSPGGWANVLTF
TRBD2 | TRBJ2-1 | - | TRBV7-9 | 16 | TGTGCCAGCAGCTTAGGCAGACTAGCGGGGTCGGATGAGCAGTTCTTC | CASSLGRLAGSDEQFF
- | TRBJ1-2 | - | TRBV3-1/TRBV3-2 | 15 | TGTGCCAGCAGCCCTACACACGCCTCGCTATATGGCTACACCTTC | CASSPTHASLYGYTF
- | TRBJ1-2 | once | TRBV5-1 | 16 | TGCGCCAGCAGCTTGGCCGTGGGTGGGGCGCCCTATGGCTACACCTTC | CASSLAVGGAPYGYTF
TRBD2 | TRBJ2-7 | - | TRBV7-9 | 17 | TGTGCCAGCAGCTTTGGTCTAGCGGGAGGAGGGGGCTACGAGCAGTACTTC | CASSFGLAGGGGYEQYF
TRBD2 | TRBJ2-1 | - | TRBV7-6 | 16 | TGTGCCAGCAGCTTAGGGCTAGCGGGAGGGGCAAATGAGCAGTTCTTC | CASSLGLAGGANEQFF
TRBD1 | TRBJ1-2 | - | TRBV2 | 14 | TGTGCCAGCAGTTCGCCGGGACAGGGGTATGGCTACACCTTC | CASSSPGQGYGYTF
- | TRBJ1-2 | - | TRBV4-1 | 18 | TGCGCCAGCAGCCTTCCGGATACCCGGACAGCAATCTCGGATGGCTACACCTTC | CASSLPDTRTAISDGYTF
TRBD1 | TRBJ1-2 | - | TRBV3-1/TRBV3-2 | 13 | TGTGCCAGCAGCCCTCACAGGGGGGGAGGCTACACCTTC | CASSPHRGGGYTF
- | TRBJ1-1 | - | TRBV29-1 | 14 | TGCAGCGTTTCCCAGGTAGGGGTGAACACTGAAGCTTTCTTT | CSVSQVGVNTEAFF
TRBD1 | TRBJ1-2 | - | TRBV3-1/TRBV3-2 | 16 | TGTGCCAGCAGCCAGTGGGACAGGACGTTTAACTATGGCTACACCTTC | CASSQWDRTFNYGYTF
TRBD1 | TRBJ1-1 | - | TRBV5-4 | 17 | TGTGCCAGCAGCCCCCGGGACAGGGGGCGCGTAGGAACTGAAGCTTTCTTT | CASSPRDRGRVGTEAFF
TRBD1 | TRBJ1-1 | - | TRBV7-9 | 15 | TGTGCCAGCAGCTTAGTAGTGGCAGGGGGACCAGGAGCTTTCTTT | CASSLVVAGGPGAFF
- | TRBJ2-4 | - | TRBV11-1 | 14 | TGTGCCAGCAGCTCTAACATCCGCGGAAACATTCAGTACTTC | CASSSNIRGNIQYF
- | TRBJ1-1 | - | TRBV9 | 14 | TGTGCCAGCAGCGTAACGGGGGTGAACACTGAAGCTTTCTTT | CASSVTGVNTEAFF
TRBD1 | TRBJ1-5 | - | TRBV6-5 | 14 | TGTGCCAGCAGCCGGACAGGATTCAATCAGCCCCAGCATTTT | CASSRTGFNQPQHF
- | TRBJ2-2 | - | TRBV4-1 | 16 | TGCGCCAGCAGCCTCTGGGAGGGGGCGACCACCGGGGAGCTGTTTTTT | CASSLWEGATTGELFF
- | TRBJ1-2 | - | TRBV21-1 | 21 | TGTGCCAGGCTGCAAATAGGGCCCCGCAGGGATAGTTTTCGACGGGCGAATGGCTACACCTTC | CARLQIGPRRDSFRRANGYTF
- | TRBJ1-3 | - | TRBV2 | 13 | TGTGCCAGCAGCAGGGATCCTGGAAACACCATATATTTT | CASSRDPGNTIYF
- | TRBJ1-2 | - | TRBV3-1/TRBV3-2 | 14 | TGTGCCAGCAGCCAAGATCGGTTATGGAGAGGCTACACCTTC | CASSQDRLWRGYTF
- | TRBJ1-4 | - | TRBV12-3/TRBV12-4 | 11 | TGTGCCAGCAACCTGGGAGAAAAACTGTTTTTT | CASNLGEKLFF
- | TRBJ1-2 | - | TRBV7-9 | 13 | TGTGCCAGCAGCAGAGCGGGGGGCTATGGCTACACCTTC | CASSRAGGYGYTF
- | TRBJ1-5 | - | TRBV19 | 13 | TGTGCCAGTAGTATGGCGGGCAATCAGCCCCAGCATTTT | CASSMAGNQPQHF
- | TRBJ2-5 | - | TRBV11-3 | 14 | TGTGCCAGCAGCTTGGGGGACAACCAAGAGACCCAGTACTTC | CASSLGDNQETQYF
- | TRBJ2-7 | - | TRBV7-2 | 13 | TGTGCCAGCAGCCCCCAGACTAGTGGCGAGCAGTACTTC | CASSPQTSGEQYF
- | TRBJ1-2 | few | TRBV6-6 | 15 | TGTGCCAGCAGGAGTGAGGTGGGGGGGAACTATGGCTACACCTTC | CASRSEVGGNYGYTF
- | TRBJ2-3 | - | TRBV7-9 | 13 | TGTGCCAGCAGCTTAGCGCTCGTGGATACGCAGTATTTT | CASSLALVDTQYF